Described below is a single T cell receptor beta chain sequence and its context. The clone's antigen remains unknown. No much larger clone exists at a distance of one base, and base qualities are not known. TCRbeta CDR3 regions were amplified from genomic DNA using the immunoSEQ Assay, a bias-controlled multiplex PCR. Per the source publication's procedure: Nucleated cell counts per sample were estimated from amplification of reference gene primers within the assay. Sequence reads were collapsed and filtered to measure the absolute abundance of every unique TCRbeta CDR3 rearrangement. Productive Simpson clonality was computed per sample as the square root of Simpson's diversity index over productive rearrangements. TCRdb limited this immuneACCESS table to in-frame rearrangements with V and J called. A share of clones is missing; checked studies link under half to unresolved V genes, and the rest is unexplained. V and J calls and clone size come straight from that table; D and trimming were deduced from the DNA. The sample table records about 67,000 clones; 80% to 90% of these occur just once. The ten largest make up more than 5% of the sample.

Whole blood was collected in K2EDTA tubes by collaborating institutions according to the institutions' own protocols. For TCRbeta analysis, collaborators shipped samples as frozen whole blood, isolated PBMCs, or DNA extracted from either of those sample types. Trimmed from V: 2 bases; trimmed from J: 3 bases; junction bases lacking a gene match: 3. According to the germline V gene (reference sequence), CDR1 reads SEHNR and CDR2 reads FQNEAQ. There are 15 amino acids in the CDR3, from cysteine to phenylalanine inclusive. CDR3 DNA is the only sequence kept; it has 45 bases, read in frame from the first base. This sample was taken from a study of blood T cell repertoires in COVID-19 (dated by TCRdb to 2020 to 2021). A note on the overall study: Samples covering the acute and convalescent phases of COVID-19 were provided by collaborators in the United States, Italy and Spain. The material from the prospective study consisted of cDNA or gDNA derived from T cells, B-cell-depleted T cells, or PBMCs. A de-identified subject ID, COVID-19 status, age in years and sex were almost always included in the sample metadata. The repertoires were released in a freely available public database intended as a resource for research on the immune response to SARS-CoV-2. The dataset comprised deeply sampled blood TCRbeta repertoires from subjects exposed to, actively infected with, or recovered from COVID-19. Samples came from the ongoing ImmuneRACE study (first 160 participants) plus 1,254 subjects from 6 global collaborators. Where available, HLA class I and class II types were taken from metadata supplied by the sample provider and were not determined by assay-based typing. Broader findings and caveats from the paper: How much clinical and demographic metadata was included differed by source and by participant, and the metadata was provided uncurated.

The chain links TRBV7-9 with TRBJ2-2, with 7 junctional bases fitting TRBD1. The clonotype originates from a man between 50 and 59 years old with active COVID-19. The source material was peripheral blood. The CDR3 in this case is CASSLLTGYTGELFF. DNA sequence: TGTGCCAGCAGCTTATTGACAGGGTACACCGGGGAGCTGTTTTTT.